This entry lists 14 T cell receptor beta chains sequenced from one sample in a study of patients and donors after allogeneic stem cell transplantation. Each CDR3 protein gets one entry after TCRdb re-called the RT-PCR reads with MiXCR. The top ten clones hold roughly three fifths of a sample with some 87,000 distinct CDR3 sequences, around 48% of them seen once. Sequenced: blood, either unsorted or a sorted T cell fraction (not recorded which). The receptor source for this set is a human donor who was either an allogeneic HSCT recipient or a stem cell or donor lymphocyte infusion donor (not recorded which). It is not recorded whose cells these are; they may come from a transplant donor.

The rearrangement links TRBV18 to TRBJ2-5; weak D call: TRBD2 (6 bases). The CDR3 loop spans 19 amino acids. Germline V gives CDR1 KGHSH, CDR2 LQKENI. The V and J ends lost 3 bases and 3 bases respectively, with 26 bases between them. In nucleotides, the CDR3 is TGTGCCAGCTCACCCCTCCCGGGACTTAACCAACCGAGTGAAGAGACCCAGTACTTC. Its translation: CASSPLPGLNQPSEETQYF.

The chain carries TRBV27 and TRBJ1-4; D is possibly TRBD1 (5 bases). V dropped 5 bases and J dropped 8 bases, with 12 bases sitting between them. Germline V CDR1 and CDR2: MNHEY, SMNVEV (reference sequence). CDR3 length: 13 amino acids. The CDR3 is CASSRRGDEKLFF. The CDR3 DNA follows: TGTGCCAGCAGTAGACGAGGGGACGAAAAACTGTTTTTT.

This clonotype was detected only a few times. The rearrangement links TRBV7-2 to TRBJ1-1; D is perhaps TRBD1 (6 bases). This CDR3 has 15 residues. Deletions cut 1 base from V and 1 base from J, with 10 bases between. CDR1 is SGHTA and CDR2 is FQGNSA in the germline V gene. CDR3 in DNA: TGTGCCAGCAGCTTAGAGGGGGGAACGAACACTGAAGCTTTCTTT. Protein sequence: CASSLEGGTNTEAFF.

This sequence joins TRBV15 and TRBJ1-1; D gene unclear. Germline V lookup: CDR1 LNHNV, CDR2 YYDKDF (reference sequence). CDR3 size: 14 residues. Trimming left V 0 bases short and J 11 bases short, with 16 bases between. In nucleotides, the CDR3 is TGTGCCACCAGCAGAGATCTCGGGGTAGGTGACGCTTTCTTT. It is translated as CATSRDLGVGDAFF.

V usage is TRBV3-1 and J usage is TRBJ2-1, with 13 bases aligning to TRBD2. The CDR3 covers 15 residues. Germline assignment: CDR1 LGHDT and CDR2 YNNKEL (reference sequence). Germline trimming cut 1 base from V and 6 bases from J; bases unmatched to any gene: 0. The CDR3 DNA sequence: TGTGCCAGCAGCCAAGGACTAGCGGGAGGCAATGAGCAGTTCTTC. As protein: CASSQGLAGGNEQFF.

This chain joins TRBV7-9 and TRBJ1-1, with D possibly matching TRBD1 (6 bases). The CDR3 loop spans 15 amino acids. V lost 4 bases, J lost 1 base, and 13 bases lay in between. The germline CDR1 and CDR2 sequences are SEHNR and FQNEAQ (reference sequence). DNA for the CDR3: TGTGCCAGCAGCTCCTCGGGACACCCGAACACTGAAGCTTTCTTT. Its protein is CASSSSGHPNTEAFF.

The genes are TRBV30 and TRBJ1-5; perhaps TRBD1 as D (5 bases). Trimming cost V 2 bases and J 11 bases, with 16 bases left between them. CDR1 and CDR2 from the germline V gene are GTSNPN and SVGIG (reference sequence). The CDR3 has 13 amino acids. CDR3 region: CAWSREGTSAQHF. CDR3 sequence (DNA): TGTGCCTGGAGTCGTGAGGGGACCTCGGCCCAGCATTTT.

The J gene is TRBJ1-2, the V gene TRBV10-3; maybe TRBD1 (6 bases). Germline assignment: CDR1 ENHRY and CDR2 SYGVKD. V gave up 7 bases and J gave up 4 bases, with 16 bases separating them. There are 14 residues in the CDR3. CDR3 in amino acids: CAIKKDRTFYGYTF. CDR3 DNA: TGTGCCATCAAGAAGGACAGAACTTTCTATGGCTACACCTTC.

The V gene is TRBV27, the J gene TRBJ2-7, with no clear D. This CDR3 is built from 12 residues. Trimming stripped 6 bases from V and 4 bases from J, with 10 bases between. Germline V lookup: CDR1 MNHEY, CDR2 SMNVEV (reference sequence). The CDR3: CASSRLGYEQYF. Written as DNA, the CDR3 is TGTGCCAGCAGCCGGCTCGGGTACGAGCAGTACTTC.

The chain uses TRBV28 and TRBJ1-3; D perhaps matches TRBD1 (6 bases). This CDR3 has 13 amino acids. CDR1 is MDHEN and CDR2 is SYDVKM in the germline V gene. The V end was cut by 7 bases, the J end by 3 bases, with 10 bases between. CDR3 sequence: CASTLDSGNTIYF. CDR3 sequence (DNA): TGTGCCAGCACCTTGGACAGTGGAAACACCATATATTTT. The full variable domain, rest sourced from reference TRBV28 and TRBJ1-3, is DVKVTQSSRYLVKRTGEKVFLECVQDMDHENMFWYRQDPGLGLRLIYFSYDVKMKEKGDIPEGYSVSREKKERFSLILESASTNQTSMYLCASTLDSGNTIYFGEGSWLTVV.

The J gene is TRBJ1-2, the V gene TRBV4-3; D unclear. V dropped 0 bases and J dropped 0 bases, with 11 bases sitting between them. There are 16 residues in the CDR3. CDR1 and CDR2 from the germline V gene are LGHNA and YSLEER. The CDR3 DNA is TGCGCCAGCAGCCAAGAGGGCGGATTAGCTAACTATGGCTACACCTTC. It is translated as CASSQEGGLANYGYTF.

This clonotype was counted at least ten times. The chain recombines TRBV24-1 with TRBJ1-5; the D is unclear. Germline V gives CDR1 KGHDR, CDR2 SFDVKD. V lost 1 base and J lost 4, with 7 bases in between. The CDR3 consists of 14 residues. The CDR3 loop reads CATSDLEGNQPQHF. As DNA, the CDR3 is TGTGCCACCAGTGATTTAGAAGGGAATCAGCCCCAGCATTTT.

The V and J genes are TRBV11-2 and TRBJ2-5; TRBD1 is a possible D gene (5 bases). V lost 3 bases, J lost 1 base, and 9 bases lay in between. Germline values: CDR1 SGHAT, CDR2 FQNNGV. This CDR3 is 14 amino acids long. DNA for the CDR3: TGTGCCAGCAGCTTTTGGGGCGGCCAAGAGACCCAGTACTTC. Amino acids: CASSFWGGQETQYF.

The J gene is TRBJ1-5, the V gene TRBV28; tentatively, D is TRBD1 (5 bases). CDR1 and CDR2 (germline): MDHEN, SYDVKM. Trimming removed 2 bases from V and 5 bases from J, with 16 bases in between. This CDR3 is 16 amino acids long. CDR3 nucleotide sequence: TGTGCCAGCAGTTTACGCGGCGCAGGGATTTATCAGCCCCAGCATTTT. As protein: CASSLRGAGIYQPQHF.